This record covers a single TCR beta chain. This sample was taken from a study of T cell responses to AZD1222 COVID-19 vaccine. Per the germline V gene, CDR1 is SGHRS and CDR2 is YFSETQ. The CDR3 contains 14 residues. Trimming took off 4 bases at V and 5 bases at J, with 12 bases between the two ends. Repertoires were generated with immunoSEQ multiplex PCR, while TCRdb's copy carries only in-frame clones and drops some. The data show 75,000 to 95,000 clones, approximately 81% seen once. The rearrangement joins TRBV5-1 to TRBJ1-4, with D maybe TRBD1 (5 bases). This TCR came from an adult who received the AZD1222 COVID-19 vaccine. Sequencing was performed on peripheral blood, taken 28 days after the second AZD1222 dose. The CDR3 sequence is CASSLGPGNEKLFF. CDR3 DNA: TGCGCCAGCAGCCTGGGCCCAGGGAATGAAAAACTGTTTTTT.